The 12 T cell receptor beta chains in this list originate from one sample, sequenced in a study of cytomegalovirus exposure and HLA in healthy donors. PCR employed 60 Vbeta and 13 Jbeta primers. Some clones are missing from TCRdb's copy, which holds only in-frame ones; the method was immunoSEQ multiplex PCR. The sample lists approximately 150,000 clones; roughly 88% were seen once. Input material: PBMCs. The receptors derive from a woman between 40 and 50 years old in good health and CMV-seronegative.

For the CDR3, the DNA is TGTGCCAGCAGCGGAGCCGGATCTAGGGAGACCCAGTACTTC. Translated, it gives CASSGAGSRETQYF. This chain joins TRBV11-3 and TRBJ2-5; D gene uncertain. The germline V gene encodes CDR1 SGHNT and CDR2 YENEEA. The CDR3 covers 14 residues. Trimming removed 5 bases at V and 5 bases at J, with 15 bases between.

In DNA, the CDR3 is TGTGCCAGCAGTCAACAGGGGGCAAAGACCCAGTACTTC. It translates to CASSQQGAKTQYF. The gene calls are TRBV6-5 and TRBJ2-5; 9 bases are shared with TRBD1. The CDR3 is 13 amino acids. Germline lookup yields CDR1 MNHEY and CDR2 SVGAGI. J was trimmed by 6 bases and V by 5 bases; bases with no gene match: 4.

V usage is TRBV7-9 and J usage is TRBJ2-1; D is ambiguous. The germline CDR1 and CDR2 sequences are SEHNR and FQNEAQ (reference sequence). Trimming took off 3 bases at V and 7 bases at J, with 16 bases between the two ends. The CDR3 sequence is 15 residues long. CDR3 DNA: TGTGCCAGCAGCTTGAGTCTCGCCCCCAGGAATGAGCAGTTCTTC. It translates to CASSLSLAPRNEQFF. Drawing the rest from reference TRBV7-9 and TRBJ2-1, the complete variable domain is DTGVSQNPRHKITKRGQNVTFRCDPISEHNRLYWYRQTLGQGPEFLTYFQNEAQLEKSRLLSDRFSAERPKGSFSTLEIQRTEQGDSAMYLCASSLSLAPRNEQFFGPGTRLTVL.

The chain has TRBV30 and TRBJ2-5; the D gene is possibly TRBD2 (7 bases). Germline values: CDR1 GTSNPN, CDR2 SVGIG (reference sequence). The CDR3 has 13 residues. V was trimmed by 8 bases and J by 11 bases, leaving 24 bases between them. CDR3 sequence: CAGGGGGQWEQYF. Written as DNA, the CDR3 is TGTGCCGGGGGAGGGGGGGGGCAGTGGGAGCAGTACTTC.

The rearrangement joins TRBV9 to TRBJ2-1; 8 nucleotides align to TRBD2. J gave up 4 bases and V 4 bases, and 7 bases lay outside the gene matches. CDR1 SGDLS and CDR2 YYNGEE come from the germline V gene. There are 15 residues in the CDR3. The CDR3 reads CASSFKTSGYNEQFF. In DNA, the CDR3 is TGTGCCAGCAGCTTTAAAACTAGCGGATACAATGAGCAGTTCTTC. The full variable domain, with the rest looked up from reference TRBV9 and TRBJ2-1, is DSGVTQTPKHLITATGQRVTLRCSPRSGDLSVYWYQQSLDQGLQFLIQYYNGEERAKGNILERFSAQQFPDLHSELNLSSLELGDSALYFCASSFKTSGYNEQFFGPGTRLTVL.

V gene TRBV7-9 combines with J gene TRBJ2-1, with D tentatively TRBD1 (6 bases). The germline V gene has CDR1 SEHNR and CDR2 FQNEAQ (reference sequence). This CDR3 has 12 amino acids. Trimming stripped 5 bases from V and 12 bases from J, with 14 bases between. The CDR3 sequence: CASSTDLQGQFF. CDR3 in DNA: TGTGCCAGCAGCACCGACTTACAGGGGCAGTTCTTC.

The chain is built from TRBV11-3 and TRBJ2-3, with 9 bases matching TRBD1. V shed 8 bases and J 2 bases; nucleotides not matched to a gene: 2. This CDR3 is built from 13 residues. Per the germline V gene, CDR1 is SGHNT and CDR2 is YENEEA. CDR3 loop: CASGDRATDTQYF. CDR3 nucleotide sequence: TGTGCCAGCGGGGACAGGGCCACAGATACGCAGTATTTT.

The rearrangement links TRBV5-1 to TRBJ2-1; weak D call: TRBD1 (6 bases). Germline V gene lookup returns CDR1 SGHRS and CDR2 YFSETQ. V dropped 0 bases and J dropped 7 bases, with 17 bases sitting between them. The CDR3 has 16 residues. CDR3 sequence reads: CASSLVAGVLTNEQFF. The CDR3 DNA reads as TGCGCCAGCAGCTTGGTAGCAGGGGTCCTCACTAATGAGCAGTTCTTC. The full variable domain, its missing parts supplied by reference TRBV5-1 and TRBJ2-1, is KAGVTQTPRYLIKTRGQQVTLSCSPISGHRSVSWYQQTPGQGLQFLFEYFSETQRNKGNFPGRFSGRQFSNSRSEMNVSTLELGDSALYLCASSLVAGVLTNEQFFGPGTRLTVL.

This clone was seen only once. The chain is built from TRBV6-5 and TRBJ2-3, with 8 bases identical to TRBD2. The CDR3 consists of 15 residues. Germline CDR1 MNHEY, CDR2 SVGAGI. With V trimmed by 6 bases and J by 1 base, 6 bases remained unmatched. The CDR3 loop is CASRGLAGGTDTQYF. The CDR3 coding sequence is TGTGCCAGCAGAGGGCTAGCGGGTGGCACAGATACGCAGTATTTT.

This clone was counted between two and nine times. V gene TRBV25-1 combines with J gene TRBJ2-7; TRBD1 might be the D (6 bases). CDR3 length equals 14 residues. The germline CDR1 and CDR2 sequences are MGHDK and SYGVNS. Trimming removed 5 bases from V and 3 bases from J, with 14 bases in between. The CDR3 protein is CASSSRDTLYEQYF. Here the CDR3 DNA reads TGTGCCAGCAGTAGCCGGGACACCCTCTACGAGCAGTACTTC.

The rearrangement joins TRBV28 to TRBJ1-2; TRBD1 is a possible D gene (6 bases). Trimming pared 6 bases from V and 8 bases from J, leaving 16 bases between. CDR3 length equals 13 residues. The V gene's germline CDR1 is MDHEN and CDR2 SYDVKM. The CDR3 is CASSRQTGRGYTF. The CDR3 nucleotides read TGTGCCAGCAGCCGTCAGACAGGTCGCGGCTACACCTTC.

The V call is TRBV6-1, the J call TRBJ1-1; 7 bases fit TRBD1. Per germline, CDR1 MNHNS and CDR2 SASEGT. V trimming: 4 bases; J trimming: 4 bases; junction bases outside the gene matches: 3. This CDR3 comprises 13 residues. CDR3 sequence reads: CASSAGTVTEAFF. The DNA for the CDR3 is TGTGCCAGCAGTGCCGGGACAGTCACTGAAGCTTTCTTT.